This T cell receptor (beta chain) is from a study of shared clonotypes between healthy human individuals (dated by TCRdb to 2019 to 2021). With regard to the full study: A couple of women and three men aged 18 to 49 years were included in the cohort. Per donor, three plates each were used for CD4 naive and CD4 memory, two for CD8 naive, and one for CD8 memory. Between about 0.94 and 10 billion PBMCs per donor were obtained by leukapheresis. To estimate repertoire size and how much clonotype sharing occurs between individuals, the study deeply sequenced the blood TCR repertoires of five or six healthy adults. To increase sequencing depth and limit assay-specific biases, different laboratories used diverse techniques to prepare libraries and sequence TCR repertoires. Here is what the overall study found, with its caveats: Sampling was restricted to blood, and TCR repertoires in tissue are likely to differ from TCR repertoires in blood. Estimated clonotype richness was generally larger for naive than for memory subsets. Pairwise subsampling indicated that sequencing depth was expected to affect the degree of clonotype sharing among donors. When a few donors were compared, the shared fraction of clonotypes was about 5% for naive CD4, 3.5% to 4% for naive CD8, 2% to 2.5% for memory CD4, and 0.35% to 0.5% for memory CD8. Compared with non-shared clonotypes, clonotypes shared by all four sorted-subset donors had higher generation probabilities. Because the study included only a small number of donors, the genetic and exposure-history diversity represented was limited. Incomplete sequencing was indicated by rarefaction of sorted-subset datasets, despite the large sequencing depth.

In the case of this clone: This receptor's antigen is unknown. Qualities for individual bases were not recorded, and no much larger clone is one base off.

Using the deep immunoSEQ assay, TCR CDR3 regions were amplified from genomic DNA by multiplex PCR. Genomic DNA extracted from each cell subset was distributed evenly over all wells of several immunoSEQ 96-well plates, and each plate served as one replicate. For sorted subsets, approximately 210 ng of genomic DNA, equivalent to tens of thousands of T cell genomes, went into each replicate PCR. Purified libraries were measured with a Qubit 3.0 fluorometer, size-checked on a Bioanalyzer 2100, and measured again with the KAPA Library Quantification kit. Each immunoSEQ 96-well plate was sequenced on its own single-read 150-cycle Illumina NextSeq 550 flow cell. The study's own analysis went as follows. The immunoSEQ output contained only junctional sequences without quality scores, so filtering could not match that applied to full-length reads. To assign V/J genes and CDR3, sequences were annotated using PyIR, a Python wrapper for IgBLAST v1.9, with IMGT germline references. Reads were removed for weak V/J assignments (E-value above 1e-6), missing CDR3, stop codons, out-of-frame junctions, or ambiguous translated residues. V3J clonotypes were defined by identical inferred V gene, J gene, and CDR3 amino acid sequence. The percentage overlap between two repertoires was calculated by dividing the number of shared unique clonotypes by the size of the smaller repertoire. Richness of each repertoire was evaluated using RTK rarefaction, the Chao1 estimator, and Recon v2.1 estimates of unobserved clonotypes. OLGA was used to compute generation probabilities for all TCRbeta clonotypes that the gDNA method yielded from several donors. Imported from immuneACCESS, the table was reduced by TCRdb to in-frame sequences with V and J called. These copies leave out some clones; in studies compared against another copy, an unresolved V gene accounts for under half, and the cause of the remainder is not known. V and J calls and clone size come straight from that table; D and trimming were deduced from the DNA. Present in this sample are about 1,800,000 clones, approximately 94% of which were seen just once. Roughly 1% of the sample goes to the ten largest clones.

CD8 naive samples were CD45RO-negative cells positively selected for CCR7, giving a CD45RA+CCR7+ population that excluded TemRA cells. The donors were healthy, HIV-negative adults who had no recently reported acute infections or vaccinations. Every donor was a Caucasian adult living in Nashville, Tennessee, USA. Blood was obtained by leukapheresis, after which PBMCs were separated by Ficoll-Histopaque density gradient centrifugation and cryopreserved in liquid nitrogen vapor phase. Analytical flow cytometry was used to check the purity and quantity of every magnetically sorted T cell population. Genomic DNA was isolated from each sorted fraction and quantified by UV absorbance on a Nanodrop 2000c. The CDR3 covers 14 residues, taking in both the cysteine and the phenylalanine. Of all the DNA, just the CDR3 is kept, 42 bases in frame from base 1. The germline V gene (reference sequence) sets CDR1 to MNHEY and CDR2 to SMNVEV. The junction carries 13 bases between V and J, which are trimmed by 5 bases and 6 bases respectively.

The V and J segments used are TRBV27 and TRBJ2-2; no D gene is confidently identified. The material sequenced was naive CD8+ T cells sorted from blood. The cell subset or site label here, explained by the study, means: CD45RA+CCR7+. This TCR was sampled from a man between 18 and 35 years old in good health. The CDR3 in this case is CASSPRTEPGELFF. The sequence in DNA is TGTGCCAGCAGTCCCCGGACGGAGCCCGGGGAGCTGTTTTTT.